Listed below are T cell receptor beta chains from one sample, sequenced in a study of T-cell memory formation after mild COVID-19. TCRdb reprocessed the 5' RACE reads via MiXCR and lists one record per CDR3 protein. The table lists more than 450,000 distinct CDR3 sequences, approximately 18% of them singletons. The sample taken for sequencing was PBMCs or a T cell subset sorted from them (not recorded which). The origin of the receptors is an adult woman who had mild COVID-19 (a few samples of this study predate the infection). Cell type and time point are not known. CDR3s leave out the opening cysteine and the closing phenylalanine or tryptophan.

V gene: TRBV11-3
CDR3 protein: ASSRGTRLHTDTQY

V gene: TRBV25-1
CDR3 protein: ASSSHGYGGLTDTQY

V gene: TRBV24-1
CDR3 protein: ATSEWVPYRPGRPNTGELF

V gene: TRBV29-1
CDR3 protein: SVEAQPQETQY

V gene: TRBV7-2
CDR3 protein: ASSLVAGGVETQY

V gene: TRBV19
CDR3 protein: ASSIGDFTGELF

V gene: TRBV19
CDR3 protein: ASRWTGYTEAF

V gene: TRBV7-2
CDR3 protein: ASSLPGGWNEQF

V gene: TRBV7-9
CDR3 protein: ASSLAVSGANVLT

V gene: TRBV5-5
CDR3 protein: ASSHPTGRETQY

V gene: TRBV5-1
CDR3 protein: ASSLADGLAVTYEQY

V gene: TRBV13
CDR3 protein: ASSEEGAVAKNIQY

V gene: TRBV27
CDR3 protein: ASSLRLVGANVLT

V gene: TRBV12-3/TRBV12-4
CDR3 protein: ASSPPGTGAGGETQY

V gene: TRBV6-5
CDR3 protein: ASSSTGRANTEAF

V gene: TRBV4-1
CDR3 protein: ASSQGGLAGITDTQY

V gene: TRBV4-1
CDR3 protein: ASSQTSGGVQETQY

V gene: TRBV30
CDR3 protein: AWSRDSQNYGYT

V gene: TRBV20-1
CDR3 protein: SATRSGRFSYEQY

V gene: TRBV6-6
CDR3 protein: ASSPTRQDTEAF

V gene: TRBV11-2
CDR3 protein: ASSLRGGDIAD

V gene: TRBV19
CDR3 protein: ASSIAWGYT

V gene: TRBV13
CDR3 protein: ASSHQRLKRYNEQF

V gene: TRBV7-2
CDR3 protein: ASSRRGGEQF

V gene: TRBV7-9
CDR3 protein: ASMDRRETQY

V gene: TRBV12-3/TRBV12-4
CDR3 protein: ASSSPPSHYEQY

V gene: TRBV12-3/TRBV12-4
CDR3 protein: ASSADSQETQY

V gene: TRBV30
CDR3 protein: AWSTGDRDNEKLF

V gene: TRBV6-4
CDR3 protein: ASSDFVTANTGELF

V gene: TRBV6-4
CDR3 protein: ASSDQSLGGELF

V gene: TRBV6-5
CDR3 protein: ASSWDPDTEAF

V gene: TRBV6-5
CDR3 protein: ASSSVATNEKLF

V gene: TRBV6-5
CDR3 protein: ASSYSRLAGGTGELF

V gene: TRBV4-1
CDR3 protein: ASSHPGTGGAAEAF

V gene: TRBV20-1
CDR3 protein: SAIPGNQETQY

V gene: TRBV5-8
CDR3 protein: ASSLGWASSYEQY

V gene: TRBV4-1
CDR3 protein: ASSPLTGAYNEQF

V gene: TRBV7-2
CDR3 protein: ASSLAWRMAEAF

V gene: TRBV7-6
CDR3 protein: ASSLAGGGTGNGEQY

V gene: TRBV5-1
CDR3 protein: ASSSRTGAYEQY

V gene: TRBV4-1
CDR3 protein: ASSMSTGELF

V gene: TRBV11-3
CDR3 protein: ASTQAGKSEAF

V gene: TRBV11-2
CDR3 protein: ASSPLLLGTSRPYNEQF

V gene: TRBV7-9
CDR3 protein: ASSFEGASTDTQY

V gene: TRBV11-2
CDR3 protein: ASSLTSGRRQF

V gene: TRBV24-1
CDR3 protein: ATSPGSLSDEQF

V gene: TRBV5-1
CDR3 protein: ASSLTVAGVNEQF

V gene: TRBV5-1
CDR3 protein: ASRDVAGGSTDTQY

V gene: TRBV6-1
CDR3 protein: ASREIYEQY

V gene: TRBV7-2
CDR3 protein: ASSFPSGEQF

V gene: TRBV29-1
CDR3 protein: SVESSGVYEQY

V gene: TRBV5-6
CDR3 protein: ASSLAGVLYNTGELF

V gene: TRBV19
CDR3 protein: ASSIWSEQPQH

V gene: TRBV5-1
CDR3 protein: ASARVQGASYNEQF

V gene: TRBV20-1
CDR3 protein: SARDLTSGNTIY

V gene: TRBV25-1
CDR3 protein: ASSSPRRDTQY

V gene: TRBV12-3/TRBV12-4
CDR3 protein: ASSPLAGSLNSYEQY

V gene: TRBV27
CDR3 protein: ASSRAGGGGGPPANTGELF